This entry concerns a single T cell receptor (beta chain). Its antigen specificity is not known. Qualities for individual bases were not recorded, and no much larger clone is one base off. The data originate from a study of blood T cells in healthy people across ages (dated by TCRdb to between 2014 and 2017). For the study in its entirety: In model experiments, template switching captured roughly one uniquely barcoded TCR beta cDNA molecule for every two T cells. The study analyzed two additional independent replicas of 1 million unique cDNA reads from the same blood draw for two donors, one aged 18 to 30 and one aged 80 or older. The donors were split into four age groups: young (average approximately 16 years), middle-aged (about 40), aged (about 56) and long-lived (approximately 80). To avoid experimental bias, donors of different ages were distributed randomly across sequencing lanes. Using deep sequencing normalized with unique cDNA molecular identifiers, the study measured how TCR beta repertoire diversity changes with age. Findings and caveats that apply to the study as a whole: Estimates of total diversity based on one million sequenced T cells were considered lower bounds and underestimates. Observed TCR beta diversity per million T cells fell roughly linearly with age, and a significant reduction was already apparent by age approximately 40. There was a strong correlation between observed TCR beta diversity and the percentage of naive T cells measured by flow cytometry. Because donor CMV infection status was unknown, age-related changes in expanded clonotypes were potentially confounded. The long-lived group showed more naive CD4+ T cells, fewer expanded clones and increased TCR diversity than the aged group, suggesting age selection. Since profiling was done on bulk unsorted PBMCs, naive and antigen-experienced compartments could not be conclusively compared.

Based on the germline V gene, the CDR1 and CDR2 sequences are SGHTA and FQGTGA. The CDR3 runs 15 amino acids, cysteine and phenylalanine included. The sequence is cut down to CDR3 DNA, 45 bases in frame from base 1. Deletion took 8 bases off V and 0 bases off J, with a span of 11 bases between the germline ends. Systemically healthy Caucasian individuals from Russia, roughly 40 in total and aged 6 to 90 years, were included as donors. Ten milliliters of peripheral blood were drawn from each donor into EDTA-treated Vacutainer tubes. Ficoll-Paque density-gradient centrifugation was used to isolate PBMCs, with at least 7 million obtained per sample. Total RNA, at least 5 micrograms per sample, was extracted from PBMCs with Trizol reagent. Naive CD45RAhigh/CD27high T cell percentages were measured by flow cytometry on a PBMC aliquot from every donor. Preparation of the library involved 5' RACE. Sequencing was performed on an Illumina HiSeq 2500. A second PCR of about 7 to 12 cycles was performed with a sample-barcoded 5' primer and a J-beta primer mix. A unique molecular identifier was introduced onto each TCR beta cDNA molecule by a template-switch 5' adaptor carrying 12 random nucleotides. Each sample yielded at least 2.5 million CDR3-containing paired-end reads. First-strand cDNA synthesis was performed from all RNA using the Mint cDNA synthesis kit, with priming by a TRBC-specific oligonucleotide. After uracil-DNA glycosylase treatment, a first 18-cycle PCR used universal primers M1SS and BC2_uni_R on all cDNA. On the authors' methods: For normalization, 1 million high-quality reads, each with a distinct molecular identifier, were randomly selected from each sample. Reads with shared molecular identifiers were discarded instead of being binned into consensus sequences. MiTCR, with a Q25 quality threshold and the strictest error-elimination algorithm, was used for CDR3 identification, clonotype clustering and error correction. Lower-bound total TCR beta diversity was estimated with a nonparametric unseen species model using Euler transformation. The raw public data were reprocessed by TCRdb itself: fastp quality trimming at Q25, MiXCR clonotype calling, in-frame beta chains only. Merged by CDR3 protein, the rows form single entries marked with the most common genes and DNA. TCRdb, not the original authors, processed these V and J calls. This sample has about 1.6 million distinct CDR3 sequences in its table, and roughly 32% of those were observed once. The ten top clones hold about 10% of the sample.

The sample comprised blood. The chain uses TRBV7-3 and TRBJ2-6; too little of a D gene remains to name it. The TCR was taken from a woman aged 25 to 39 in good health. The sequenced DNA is TGTGCCAGCCTTGACCCCTCCTCTGGGGCCAACGTCCTGACTTTC. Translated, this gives CASLDPSSGANVLTF.